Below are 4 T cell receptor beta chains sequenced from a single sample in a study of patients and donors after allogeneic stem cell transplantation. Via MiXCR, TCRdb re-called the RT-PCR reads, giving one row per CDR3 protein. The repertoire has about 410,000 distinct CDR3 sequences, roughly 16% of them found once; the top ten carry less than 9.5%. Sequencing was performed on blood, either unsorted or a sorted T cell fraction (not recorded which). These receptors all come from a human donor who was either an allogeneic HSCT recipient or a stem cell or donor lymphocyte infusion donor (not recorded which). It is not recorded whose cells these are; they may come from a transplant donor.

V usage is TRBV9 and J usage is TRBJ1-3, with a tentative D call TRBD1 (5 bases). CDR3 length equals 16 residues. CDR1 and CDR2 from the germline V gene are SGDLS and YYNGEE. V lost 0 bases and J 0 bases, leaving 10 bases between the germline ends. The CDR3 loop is CASSVGLQASGNTIYF. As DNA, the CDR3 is TGTGCCAGCAGCGTAGGTTTACAGGCCTCTGGAAACACCATATATTTT.

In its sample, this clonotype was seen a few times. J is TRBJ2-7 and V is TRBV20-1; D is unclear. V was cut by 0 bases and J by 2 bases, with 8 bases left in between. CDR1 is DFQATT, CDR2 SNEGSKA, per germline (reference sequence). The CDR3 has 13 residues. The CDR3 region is CSARDSHPYEQYF. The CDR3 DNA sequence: TGCAGTGCTAGAGACAGCCACCCCTACGAGCAGTACTTC.

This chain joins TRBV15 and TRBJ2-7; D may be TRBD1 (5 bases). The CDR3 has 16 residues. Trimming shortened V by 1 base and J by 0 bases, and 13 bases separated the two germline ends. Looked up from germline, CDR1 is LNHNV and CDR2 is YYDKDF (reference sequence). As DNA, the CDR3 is TGTGCCACCAGCAGAGTTAAGGGGCGAACCTCCTACGAGCAGTACTTC. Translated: CATSRVKGRTSYEQYF.

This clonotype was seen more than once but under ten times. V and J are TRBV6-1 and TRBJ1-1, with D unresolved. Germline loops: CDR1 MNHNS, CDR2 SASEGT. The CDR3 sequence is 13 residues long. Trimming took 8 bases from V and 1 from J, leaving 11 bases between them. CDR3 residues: CASHNGRNTEAFF. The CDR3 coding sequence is TGTGCCAGCCACAATGGGAGGAACACTGAAGCTTTCTTT.